The next 20 T cell receptor beta chains were all read from a single sample in a study of cytomegalovirus exposure and HLA in healthy donors. Produced via immunoSEQ multiplex PCR; TCRdb's table is partial and in-frame only. Found here are 85,000 to 130,000 clones, about 87% of them singletons; the top ten hold about 1.8%. The sequenced sample was PBMCs. The receptors were sampled from a woman under 30 in good health and CMV-seropositive.

The chain links TRBV11-2 to TRBJ1-6; 9 bases line up with TRBD1. The germline V gene has CDR1 SGHAT and CDR2 FQNNGV. V lost 5 bases, J lost 6 bases, and 8 bases stayed unmatched. The CDR3 spans 16 residues. The CDR3 coding sequence is TGTGCCAGCAGCCCGCTGACAGGGGGAATTAATTCACCCCTCCACTTT. Its translation: CASSPLTGGINSPLHF.

This chain connects TRBV7-2 to TRBJ2-1; possible D gene TRBD1, 6 bases. V was shortened by 4 bases and J by 7 bases, with 17 bases between the two germline ends. The CDR3 has 15 amino acids. The V gene's germline CDR1 is SGHTA and CDR2 FQGNSA. CDR3: CASSSSGTQRNEQFF. DNA for the CDR3: TGTGCCAGCAGCTCGTCCGGGACACAGAGGAATGAGCAGTTCTTC.

The CDR3 region has the DNA TGTGCCAGCTCACCGCTAACGGGGAATACGCAGTATTTT. It codes for CASSPLTGNTQYF. The chain is built from TRBV18 and TRBJ2-3, with D tentatively TRBD2 (5 bases). Germline CDR1 reads KGHSH; CDR2 reads LQKENI. Between the trimmed V and J ends, which lost 3 bases and 7 bases, there was a span of 11 bases. CDR3 length equals 13 residues.

The chain links TRBV28 to TRBJ1-2; 7 bases match TRBD1. V lost 3 bases to trimming and J lost 2 bases; unmatched junction nucleotides: 3. CDR1 is MDHEN, CDR2 SYDVKM, per germline. This CDR3 spans 14 amino acids. In DNA, the CDR3 is TGTGCCAGCAGTTTCTTGACAGGGAACTATGGCTACACCTTC. It translates to CASSFLTGNYGYTF.

This clone was recorded once. The V call is TRBV4-3, the J call TRBJ1-4, with 7 bases aligning to TRBD1. The CDR3 is 14 residues long. Germline V gives CDR1 LGHNA, CDR2 YSLEER. Losses at the gene ends were 1 base for V and 7 bases for J; bases not matched to a gene: 3. In DNA, the CDR3 is TGCGCCAGCAGCCAAGGACAGGGAGGTGAAAAACTGTTTTTT. It codes for CASSQGQGGEKLFF.

A note on this clone: Other DNA sequences from this sample encode an identical CDR3 as well. This sequence joins TRBV13 and TRBJ2-3; tentatively, D is TRBD1 (5 bases). The CDR3 is made up of 13 amino acids. V was shortened by 2 bases and J by 4 bases, with 7 bases between the two germline ends. Germline V lookup: CDR1 PRHDT, CDR2 FYEKMQ (reference sequence). CDR3 in DNA: TGTGCCAGCAGCTTAAGGGGCCCAGATACGCAGTATTTT. This encodes CASSLRGPDTQYF.

The chain is built from TRBV9 and TRBJ2-2; D unclear. The CDR3 has 15 residues. V was cut by 0 bases and J by 6 bases, with 12 bases left in between. Germline V gene lookup returns CDR1 SGDLS and CDR2 YYNGEE. The DNA of the CDR3 is TGTGCCAGCAGCGTAGGCCCGGGTCGGCCCGGGGAGCTGTTTTTT. This encodes CASSVGPGRPGELFF.

The J gene is TRBJ2-3, the V gene TRBV9, with no clear D. V shed 3 bases and J shed 5 bases, with 4 bases lying between them. The CDR3 spans 11 residues. The germline gives CDR1 SGDLS, CDR2 YYNGEE. The CDR3, as DNA: TGTGCCAGCAGCGCCGGAGATACGCAGTATTTT. It specifies CASSAGDTQYF.

The count of this clone is one. The chain couples TRBV28 to TRBJ1-1; D not resolved. This CDR3 is 14 amino acids long. The V end lost 2 bases, the J end lost 1 base, and 8 bases lay between the germline ends. Germline-derived CDR1 and CDR2 are MDHEN and SYDVKM. The CDR3 protein is CASSLVEWNTEAFF. The CDR3 bases are TGTGCCAGCAGTTTAGTGGAGTGGAACACTGAAGCTTTCTTT.

The sample holds a few counts of this clone. The genes are TRBV6-4 and TRBJ2-6; D is possibly TRBD1 (6 bases). This CDR3 comprises 16 residues. Trimming took 0 bases from V and 0 from J, leaving 6 bases between them. Germline assignment: CDR1 MRHNA and CDR2 SNTAGT. CDR3 sequence (DNA): TGTGCCAGCAGTGACTCAGGGGGCTCTGGGGCCAACGTCCTGACTTTC. Amino acids: CASSDSGGSGANVLTF.

The V call is TRBV10-3, the J call TRBJ2-2, with 8 bases matching TRBD1. The ends lost 7 bases at V and 1 base at J; junction bases unmatched: 2. CDR1 is ENHRY, CDR2 SYGVKD, per germline. This CDR3 has 14 residues. The DNA for the CDR3 is TGTGCCATCAAAGGGACAGGGAACACCGGGGAGCTGTTTTTT. This translates into CAIKGTGNTGELFF.

This rearrangement joins TRBV27 to TRBJ1-1, with D perhaps TRBD1 (5 bases). Germline V gene lookup returns CDR1 MNHEY and CDR2 SMNVEV (reference sequence). This CDR3 is 15 amino acids long. Trimming took off 1 base at V and 3 bases at J, with 12 bases between the two ends. The CDR3 coding sequence is TGTGCCAGCAGTTTATTGGGCGGAGGGGACACTGAAGCTTTCTTT. Residues: CASSLLGGGDTEAFF.

This rearrangement joins TRBV4-1 to TRBJ1-2; TRBD1 agrees at 11 bases. J gave up 5 bases and V 2 bases, and 4 bases lay outside the gene matches. Looked up from germline, CDR1 is MGHRA and CDR2 is YSYEKL. The CDR3 covers 15 residues. This CDR3 is CASSQPGQGAYGYTF. Written as DNA, the CDR3 is TGCGCCAGCAGCCAACCCGGACAGGGGGCTTATGGCTACACCTTC.

This chain uses TRBV9 with TRBJ1-1, with 10 bases aligning to TRBD1. Germline V CDR1 and CDR2: SGDLS, YYNGEE. The V segment lost 0 bases and the J segment 10 bases; nucleotides outside the gene matches: 3. The CDR3 spans 13 residues. Here the CDR3 DNA reads TGTGCCAGCAGCGTAGGACAGGGGGCAAGAGCTTTCTTT. Translated, it gives CASSVGQGARAFF. The whole variable domain, remainder taken from reference TRBV9 and TRBJ1-1, is DSGVTQTPKHLITATGQRVTLRCSPRSGDLSVYWYQQSLDQGLQFLIQYYNGEERAKGNILERFSAQQFPDLHSELNLSSLELGDSALYFCASSVGQGARAFFGQGTRLTVV.

This chain joins TRBV25-1 and TRBJ2-1, with TRBD2 identical over 9 bases. Germline values: CDR1 MGHDK, CDR2 SYGVNS. J gave up 12 bases and V 4 bases, and 4 bases lay outside the gene matches. The CDR3 consists of 12 residues. The CDR3 DNA is TGTGCCAGCAGTGGCGGGGGGGTGGGGCAGTTCTTC. Translating it yields CASSGGGVGQFF.

The chain couples TRBV7-8 to TRBJ1-5, with 8 bases aligning to TRBD1. Trimming at V came to 4 bases and at J to 7 bases, leaving 6 bases not matched to a gene. The CDR3 totals 14 residues. Looked up from germline, CDR1 is SGHVS and CDR2 is FQNEAQ. The CDR3 DNA follows: TGTGCCAGCAGCTCGGACAGGGAGGGACAGCCCCAGCATTTT. This translates into CASSSDREGQPQHF. Full variable domain (remainder filled in from reference TRBV7-8 and TRBJ1-5): GAGVSQSPRYKVAKRGQDVALRCDPISGHVSLFWYQQALGQGPEFLTYFQNEAQLDKSGLPSDRFFAERPEGSVSTLKIQRTQQEDSAVYLCASSSDREGQPQHFGDGTRLSIL.

This rearrangement joins TRBV10-2 to TRBJ1-1, with D uncertain. Trimming removed 3 bases at V and 0 bases at J, with 2 bases between. CDR3 size: 12 residues. Germline lookup yields CDR1 WSHSY and CDR2 SAAADI. The CDR3 reads CASSDMNTEAFF. Here the CDR3 DNA reads TGCGCCAGCAGTGACATGAACACTGAAGCTTTCTTT.

The count of this clone is one. The chain couples TRBV7-2 to TRBJ2-3; the D gene is possibly TRBD2 (6 bases). This CDR3 region has 16 residues. Germline CDR1 reads SGHTA; CDR2 reads FQGNSA. The V and J ends lost 5 bases and 2 bases respectively, with 17 bases between them. CDR3 loop: CASSESRDLYTDTQYF. CDR3 coding DNA: TGTGCCAGCAGCGAAAGTCGGGACTTATACACAGATACGCAGTATTTT.

The chain joins TRBV29-1 to TRBJ2-7; 9 bases are shared with TRBD1. Unmatched junction bases numbered 24, after V lost 6 bases and J lost 3 bases. The CDR3 covers 19 residues. The germline V gene has CDR1 SQVTM and CDR2 ANQGSEA. CDR3 region: CSVLGGSDRGYGPNYEQYF. DNA of the CDR3: TGCAGCGTCCTGGGGGGTTCTGACAGGGGGTATGGCCCGAACTACGAGCAGTACTTC.

The table lists this clone with a count of one. CDR3 DNA sequence: TGTGCCAGCACCTTAGACAGTCCTAACTATGGCTACACCTTC. Residues: CASTLDSPNYGYTF. The chain joins TRBV6-6 to TRBJ1-2, with a tentative D call TRBD1 (5 bases). Germline-derived CDR1 and CDR2 are MNHNY and SVGAGI (reference sequence). The CDR3 contains 14 residues. The V and J ends lost 7 bases and 0 bases respectively, with 12 bases between them.